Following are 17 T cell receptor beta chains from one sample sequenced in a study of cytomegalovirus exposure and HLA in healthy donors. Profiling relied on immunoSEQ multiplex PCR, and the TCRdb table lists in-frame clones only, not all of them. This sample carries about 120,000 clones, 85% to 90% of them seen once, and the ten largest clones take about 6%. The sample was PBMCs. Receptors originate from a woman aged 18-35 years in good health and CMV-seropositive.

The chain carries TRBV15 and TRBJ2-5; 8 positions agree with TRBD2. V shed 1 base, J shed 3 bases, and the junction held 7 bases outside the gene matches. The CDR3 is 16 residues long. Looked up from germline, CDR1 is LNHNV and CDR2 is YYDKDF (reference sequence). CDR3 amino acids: CATSRAGGLNEETQYF. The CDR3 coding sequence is TGTGCCACCAGCAGAGCGGGGGGGTTGAATGAAGAGACCCAGTACTTC.

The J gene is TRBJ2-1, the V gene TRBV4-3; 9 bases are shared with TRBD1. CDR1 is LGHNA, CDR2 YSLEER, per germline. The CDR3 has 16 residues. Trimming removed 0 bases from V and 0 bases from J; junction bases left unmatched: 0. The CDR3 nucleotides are TGCGCCAGCAGCCAAGAGGGACAGGGCTCCTACAATGAGCAGTTCTTC. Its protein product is CASSQEGQGSYNEQFF.

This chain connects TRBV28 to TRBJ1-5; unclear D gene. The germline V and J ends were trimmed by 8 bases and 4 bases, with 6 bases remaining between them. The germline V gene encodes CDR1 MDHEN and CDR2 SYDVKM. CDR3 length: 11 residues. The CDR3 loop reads CASATNQPQHF. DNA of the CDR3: TGTGCCAGCGCCACTAATCAGCCCCAGCATTTT.

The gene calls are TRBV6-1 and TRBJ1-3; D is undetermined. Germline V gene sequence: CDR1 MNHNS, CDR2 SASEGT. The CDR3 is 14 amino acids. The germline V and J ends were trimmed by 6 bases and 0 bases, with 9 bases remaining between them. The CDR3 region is CASRQWSSGNTIYF. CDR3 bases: TGTGCCAGCAGGCAGTGGAGCTCTGGAAACACCATATATTTT.

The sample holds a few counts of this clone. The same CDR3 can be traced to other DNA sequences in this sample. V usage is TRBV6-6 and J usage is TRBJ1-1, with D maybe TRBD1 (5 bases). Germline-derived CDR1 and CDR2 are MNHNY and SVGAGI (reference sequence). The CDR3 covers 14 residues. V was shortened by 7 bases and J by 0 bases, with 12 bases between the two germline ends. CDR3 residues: CASTPTGLNTEAFF. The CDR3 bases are TGTGCCAGCACCCCTACAGGACTGAACACTGAAGCTTTCTTT.

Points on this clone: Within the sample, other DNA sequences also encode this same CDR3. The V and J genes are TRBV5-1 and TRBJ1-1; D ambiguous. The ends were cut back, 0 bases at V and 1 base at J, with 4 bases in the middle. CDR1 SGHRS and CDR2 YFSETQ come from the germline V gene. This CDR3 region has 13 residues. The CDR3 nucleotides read TGCGCCAGCAGCTTGGACAGGAACACTGAAGCTTTCTTT. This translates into CASSLDRNTEAFF.

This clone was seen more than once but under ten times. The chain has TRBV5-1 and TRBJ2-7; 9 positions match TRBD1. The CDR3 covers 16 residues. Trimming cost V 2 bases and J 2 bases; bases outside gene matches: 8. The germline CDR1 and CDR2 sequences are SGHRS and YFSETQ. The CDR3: CASSFGHRDRAYEQYF. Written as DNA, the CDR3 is TGCGCCAGCAGCTTTGGCCACCGGGACAGGGCCTACGAGCAGTACTTC.

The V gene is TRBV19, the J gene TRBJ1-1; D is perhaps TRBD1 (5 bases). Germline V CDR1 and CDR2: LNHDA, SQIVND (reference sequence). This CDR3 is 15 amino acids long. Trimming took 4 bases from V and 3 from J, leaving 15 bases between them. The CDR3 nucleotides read TGTGCCAGTAGTAATAAAGGGGTCGGTGACACTGAAGCTTTCTTT. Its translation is CASSNKGVGDTEAFF.

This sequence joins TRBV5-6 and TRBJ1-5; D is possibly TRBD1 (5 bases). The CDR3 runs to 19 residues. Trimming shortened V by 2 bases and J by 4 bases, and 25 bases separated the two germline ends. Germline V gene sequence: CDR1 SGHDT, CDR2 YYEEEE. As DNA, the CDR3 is TGTGCCAGCAGCTTCTCAGTTACTTCCCTCGGGGGGTCAAATCAGCCCCAGCATTTT. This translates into CASSFSVTSLGGSNQPQHF. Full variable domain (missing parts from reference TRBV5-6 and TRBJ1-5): DAGVTQSPTHLIKTRGQQVTLRCSPKSGHDTVSWYQQALGQGPQFIFQYYEEEERQRGNFPDRFSGHQFPNYSSELNVNALLLGDSALYLCASSFSVTSLGGSNQPQHFGDGTRLSIL.

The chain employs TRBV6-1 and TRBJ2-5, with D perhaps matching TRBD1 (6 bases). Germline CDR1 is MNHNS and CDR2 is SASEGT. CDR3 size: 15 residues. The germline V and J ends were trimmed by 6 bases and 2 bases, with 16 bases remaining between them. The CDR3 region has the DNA TGTGCCAGCAGAACGAGGGGGAGAAAGCAAGAGACCCAGTACTTC. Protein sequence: CASRTRGRKQETQYF.

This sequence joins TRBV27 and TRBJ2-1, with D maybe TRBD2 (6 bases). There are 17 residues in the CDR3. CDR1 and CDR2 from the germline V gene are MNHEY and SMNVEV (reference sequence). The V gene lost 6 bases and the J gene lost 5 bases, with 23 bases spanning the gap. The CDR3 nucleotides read TGTGCCAGCAGATCGCCCTTACTAGCCGGTCGGAACAATGAGCAGTTCTTC. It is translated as CASRSPLLAGRNNEQFF.

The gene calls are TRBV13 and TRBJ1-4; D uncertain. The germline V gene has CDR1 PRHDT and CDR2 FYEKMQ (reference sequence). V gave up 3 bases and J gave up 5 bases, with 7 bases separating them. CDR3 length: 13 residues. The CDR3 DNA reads TGTGCCAGCAGCTTCTGGCCCAATGAAAAACTGTTTTTT. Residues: CASSFWPNEKLFF.

This chain's CDR3 is CASNAGTGNEKLFF. The DNA for the CDR3 is TGTGCCAGCAACGCCGGGACTGGTAATGAAAAACTGTTTTTT. The chain employs TRBV14 and TRBJ1-4, with D possibly matching TRBD1 (5 bases). Between the trimmed V and J ends, which lost 7 bases and 4 bases, there was a span of 13 bases. This CDR3 region has 14 residues. Germline V gives CDR1 SGHDN, CDR2 FVKESK.

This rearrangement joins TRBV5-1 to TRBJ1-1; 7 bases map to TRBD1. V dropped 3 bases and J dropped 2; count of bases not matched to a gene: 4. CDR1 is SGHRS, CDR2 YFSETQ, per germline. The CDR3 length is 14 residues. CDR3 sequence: CASSSQGGNTEAFF. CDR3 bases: TGCGCCAGCAGCTCCCAGGGGGGCAACACTGAAGCTTTCTTT.

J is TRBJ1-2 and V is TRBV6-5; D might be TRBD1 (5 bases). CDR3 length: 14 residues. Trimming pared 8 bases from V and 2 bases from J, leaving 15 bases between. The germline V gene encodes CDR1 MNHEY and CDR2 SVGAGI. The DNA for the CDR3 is TGTGCCAGCTCACCAGCGGGGGGGAACTATGGCTACACCTTC. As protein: CASSPAGGNYGYTF.

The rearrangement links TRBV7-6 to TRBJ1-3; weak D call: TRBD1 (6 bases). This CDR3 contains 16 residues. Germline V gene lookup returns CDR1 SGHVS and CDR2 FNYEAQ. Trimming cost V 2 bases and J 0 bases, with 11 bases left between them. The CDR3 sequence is CASSLQGPTSGNTIYF. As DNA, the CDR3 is TGTGCCAGCAGCTTACAGGGGCCTACCTCTGGAAACACCATATATTTT.

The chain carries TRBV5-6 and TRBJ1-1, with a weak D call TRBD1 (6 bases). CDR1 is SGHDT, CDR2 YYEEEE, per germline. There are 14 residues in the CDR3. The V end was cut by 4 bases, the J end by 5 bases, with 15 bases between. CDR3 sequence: CASSPDVGATEAFF. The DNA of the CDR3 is TGTGCCAGCAGCCCCGACGTGGGGGCAACTGAAGCTTTCTTT.